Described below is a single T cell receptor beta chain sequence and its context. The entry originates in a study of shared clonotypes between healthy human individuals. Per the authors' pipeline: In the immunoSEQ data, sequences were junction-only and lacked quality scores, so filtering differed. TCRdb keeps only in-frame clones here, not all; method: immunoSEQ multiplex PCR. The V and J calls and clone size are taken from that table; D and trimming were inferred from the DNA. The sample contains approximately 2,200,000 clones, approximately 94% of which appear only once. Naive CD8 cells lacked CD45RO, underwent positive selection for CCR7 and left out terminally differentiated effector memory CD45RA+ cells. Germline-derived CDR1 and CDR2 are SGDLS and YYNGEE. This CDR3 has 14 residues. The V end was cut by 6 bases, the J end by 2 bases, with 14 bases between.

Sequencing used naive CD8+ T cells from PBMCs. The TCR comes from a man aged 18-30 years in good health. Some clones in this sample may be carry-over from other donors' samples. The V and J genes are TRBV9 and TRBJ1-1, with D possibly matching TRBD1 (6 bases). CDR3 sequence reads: CASNLEGDNTEAFF. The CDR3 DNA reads TGTGCCAGCAACCTTGAGGGGGACAACACTGAAGCTTTCTTT.